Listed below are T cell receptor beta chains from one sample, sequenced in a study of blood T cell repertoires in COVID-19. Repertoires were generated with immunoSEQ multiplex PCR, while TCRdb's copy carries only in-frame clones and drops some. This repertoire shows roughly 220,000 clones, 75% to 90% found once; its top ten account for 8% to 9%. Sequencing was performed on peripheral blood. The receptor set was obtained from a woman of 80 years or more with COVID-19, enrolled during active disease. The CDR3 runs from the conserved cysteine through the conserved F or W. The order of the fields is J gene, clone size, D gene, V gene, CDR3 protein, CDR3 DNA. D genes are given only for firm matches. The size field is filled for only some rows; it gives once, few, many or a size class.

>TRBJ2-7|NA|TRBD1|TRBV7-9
CASSSKGDRKVSGYEQYF
TGTGCCAGCAGCTCTAAGGGGGACAGGAAAGTATCAGGCTACGAGCAGTACTTC
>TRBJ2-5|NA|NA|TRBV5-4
CASSAVVGSQETQYF
TGTGCCAGCAGCGCGGTGGTTGGGAGTCAAGAGACCCAGTACTTC
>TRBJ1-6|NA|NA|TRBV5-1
CASSLMGQKGNSPLHF
TGCGCCAGCAGCTTGATGGGGCAGAAAGGAAATTCACCCCTCCACTTT
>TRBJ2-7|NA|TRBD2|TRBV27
CATGTSGMTPGEQYF
TGTGCCACCGGGACTAGCGGGATGACCCCTGGCGAGCAGTACTTC
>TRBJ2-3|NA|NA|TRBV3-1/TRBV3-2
CASSQPQVTDTQYF
TGTGCCAGCAGCCAACCACAGGTTACAGATACGCAGTATTTT
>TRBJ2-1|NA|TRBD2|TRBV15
CATSRAGGAGNEQFF
TGTGCCACCAGCAGAGCCGGGGGGGCGGGTAATGAGCAGTTCTTC
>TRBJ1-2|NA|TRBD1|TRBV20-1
CSASPPGQQRGYTF
TGCAGTGCTAGTCCTCCGGGACAGCAAAGGGGCTACACCTTC
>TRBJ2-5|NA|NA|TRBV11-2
CASSPRAGPQETQYF
TGTGCCAGCAGCCCTCGAGCAGGGCCCCAAGAGACCCAGTACTTC
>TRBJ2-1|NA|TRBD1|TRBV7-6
CASSLGGQVNNEQFF
TGTGCCAGCAGCTTAGGAGGACAGGTGAACAATGAGCAGTTCTTC
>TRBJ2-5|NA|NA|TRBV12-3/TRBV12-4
CASRVAQETQYF
TGTGCCAGCAGGGTAGCCCAAGAGACCCAGTACTTC
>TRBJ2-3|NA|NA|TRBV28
CASSSQKGLEVQYF
TGTGCCAGCAGTTCTCAAAAAGGACTCGAGGTTCAGTATTTT
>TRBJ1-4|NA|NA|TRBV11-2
CASSLGGRDNEKLFF
TGTGCCAGCAGCTTAGGCGGACGGGATAATGAAAAACTGTTTTTT
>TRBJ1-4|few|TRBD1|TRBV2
CASSERDRDGAKLFF
TGTGCCAGCAGTGAGCGGGACAGGGACGGGGCAAAACTGTTTTTT
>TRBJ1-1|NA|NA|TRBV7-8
CASSLTRVGNTEAFF
TGTGCCAGCAGCTTAACCAGGGTTGGGAACACTGAAGCTTTCTTT
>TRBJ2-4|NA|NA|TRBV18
CASSPAGAKNIQYF
TGTGCCAGCTCACCAGCCGGGGCCAAAAACATTCAGTACTTC
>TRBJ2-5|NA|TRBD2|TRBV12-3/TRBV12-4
CASSASGETQYF
TGTGCCAGCAGTGCTAGCGGGGAGACCCAGTACTTC
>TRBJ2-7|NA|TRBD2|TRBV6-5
CASSSPGLADYEQYF
TGTGCCAGCAGCTCGCCGGGACTAGCGGACTACGAGCAGTACTTC
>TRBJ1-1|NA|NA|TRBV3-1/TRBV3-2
CASSQTRGNAEAFF
TGTGCCAGCAGCCAAACCCGGGGGAACGCTGAAGCTTTCTTT
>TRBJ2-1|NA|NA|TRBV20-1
CSASMALQWQFF
TGCAGTGCTAGTATGGCCCTACAGTGGCAGTTCTTC
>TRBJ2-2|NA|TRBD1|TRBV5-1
CASSVDRGGLRGTGELFF
TGCGCCAGCAGCGTGGACAGGGGAGGTTTGCGGGGCACCGGGGAGCTGTTTTTT
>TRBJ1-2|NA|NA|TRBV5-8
CASSFSNRLYGYTF
TGTGCCAGCAGCTTTAGCAACAGGCTCTATGGCTACACCTTC
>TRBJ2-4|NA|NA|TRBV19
CASSIDRRLAKNIQYF
TGTGCCAGTAGTATAGATCGCAGGTTAGCCAAAAACATTCAGTACTTC
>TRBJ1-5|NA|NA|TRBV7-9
CASSPGSQPQHF
TGTGCCAGCAGCCCTGGGAGTCAGCCCCAGCATTTT
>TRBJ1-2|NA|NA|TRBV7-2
CASSLGGWGGYTF
TGTGCCAGCAGCTTGGGGGGTTGGGGTGGCTACACCTTC
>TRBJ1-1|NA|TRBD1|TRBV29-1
CSGVPGQATEAFF
TGCAGCGGCGTCCCGGGACAGGCCACTGAAGCTTTCTTT
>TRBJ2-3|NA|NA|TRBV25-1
CASSEQGTDTQYF
TGTGCCAGCAGTGAACAGGGAACAGATACGCAGTATTTT
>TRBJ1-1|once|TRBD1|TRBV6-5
CAIHRGLNTEAFF
TGTGCCATTCACAGGGGATTGAACACTGAAGCTTTCTTT
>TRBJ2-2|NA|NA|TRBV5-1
CASSLRANTGELFF
TGCGCCAGCAGCTTGCGAGCGAACACCGGGGAGCTGTTTTTT
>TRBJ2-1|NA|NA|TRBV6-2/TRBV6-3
CASSYSRRENNEQFF
TGTGCCAGCAGTTACTCGCGTCGAGAGAACAATGAGCAGTTCTTC
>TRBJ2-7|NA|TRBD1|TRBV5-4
CASSSGQGEQYF
TGTGCCAGCAGCTCGGGACAGGGCGAGCAGTACTTC
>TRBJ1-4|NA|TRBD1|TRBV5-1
CASSPTDRGINEKLFF
TGCGCCAGCAGCCCCACGGACAGGGGAATTAATGAAAAACTGTTTTTT
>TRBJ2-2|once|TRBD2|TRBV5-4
CASSFVAGGPAGELFF
TGTGCCAGCAGCTTCGTAGCGGGGGGGCCGGCCGGGGAGCTGTTTTTT
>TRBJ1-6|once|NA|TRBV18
CASSEVVGPLHF
TGTGCCAGCTCTGAGGTCGTTGGACCCCTCCACTTT
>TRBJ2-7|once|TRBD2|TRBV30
CAWSKLAGAGEQYF
TGTGCCTGGAGTAAACTAGCGGGGGCCGGTGAGCAGTACTTC
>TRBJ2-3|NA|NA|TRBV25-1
CASSVTRGGTQYF
TGTGCCAGCAGTGTCACTCGGGGAGGTACGCAGTATTTT
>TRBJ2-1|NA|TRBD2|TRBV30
CAWSVEAGPYNEQFF
TGTGCCTGGAGTGTGGAAGCGGGGCCCTACAATGAGCAGTTCTTC
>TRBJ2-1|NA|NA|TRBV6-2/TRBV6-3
CASSSGYNEQFF
TGTGCCAGCAGCTCAGGGTACAATGAGCAGTTCTTC
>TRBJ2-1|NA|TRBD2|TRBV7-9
CASSLLAGSNEQFF
TGTGCCAGCAGCTTACTAGCGGGATCCAATGAGCAGTTCTTC
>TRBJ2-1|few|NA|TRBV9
CASSFRGMNEQFF
TGTGCCAGCAGCTTCCGCGGGATGAATGAGCAGTTCTTC
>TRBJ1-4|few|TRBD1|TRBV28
CASSFPRGQRNEKLFF
TGTGCCAGCAGTTTCCCCAGGGGACAGAGGAATGAAAAACTGTTTTTT
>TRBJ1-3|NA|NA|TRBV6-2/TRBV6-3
CASSYSGFGNTIYF
TGTGCCAGCAGTTACAGCGGGTTCGGAAACACCATATATTTT
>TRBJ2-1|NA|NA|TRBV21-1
CASSKAGIGTGENNEQFF
TGTGCCAGCAGCAAAGCGGGAATAGGGACAGGGGAAAACAATGAGCAGTTCTTC
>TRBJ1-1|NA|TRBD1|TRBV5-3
CARSRRRPGQGNTEAFF
TGTGCCAGAAGCCGCAGACGTCCGGGACAGGGAAACACTGAAGCTTTCTTT
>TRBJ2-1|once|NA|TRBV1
CTSSQGLAVSYNEQFF
TGCACCAGCAGCCAAGGTCTAGCGGTCTCCTACAATGAGCAGTTCTTC
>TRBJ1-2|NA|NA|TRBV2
CASNREGGISYGYTF
TGTGCCAGCAACCGGGAAGGGGGTATTAGCTATGGCTACACCTTC
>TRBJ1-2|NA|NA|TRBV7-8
CASSLLTGGSVIYGYTF
TGTGCCAGCAGCCTTTTGACAGGTGGTTCGGTTATCTATGGCTACACCTTC
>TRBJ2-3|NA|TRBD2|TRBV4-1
CASTGTRGTDTQYF
TGCGCCAGTACCGGGACTAGGGGCACAGATACGCAGTATTTT
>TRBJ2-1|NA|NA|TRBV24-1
CATRKGDSSYNEQFF
TGTGCCACCCGGAAGGGGGATAGCTCCTACAATGAGCAGTTCTTC
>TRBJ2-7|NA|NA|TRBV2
CASRSQGYEQYF
TGTGCCAGCAGGTCCCAGGGCTACGAGCAGTACTTC
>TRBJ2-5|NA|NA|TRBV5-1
CASSAAGPGEGETQYF
TGCGCCAGCAGCGCCGCCGGACCGGGAGAAGGGGAGACCCAGTACTTC
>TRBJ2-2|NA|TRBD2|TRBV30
CAWTLGLAGGGGELFF
TGTGCCTGGACCTTAGGGCTAGCGGGAGGAGGCGGGGAGCTGTTTTTT